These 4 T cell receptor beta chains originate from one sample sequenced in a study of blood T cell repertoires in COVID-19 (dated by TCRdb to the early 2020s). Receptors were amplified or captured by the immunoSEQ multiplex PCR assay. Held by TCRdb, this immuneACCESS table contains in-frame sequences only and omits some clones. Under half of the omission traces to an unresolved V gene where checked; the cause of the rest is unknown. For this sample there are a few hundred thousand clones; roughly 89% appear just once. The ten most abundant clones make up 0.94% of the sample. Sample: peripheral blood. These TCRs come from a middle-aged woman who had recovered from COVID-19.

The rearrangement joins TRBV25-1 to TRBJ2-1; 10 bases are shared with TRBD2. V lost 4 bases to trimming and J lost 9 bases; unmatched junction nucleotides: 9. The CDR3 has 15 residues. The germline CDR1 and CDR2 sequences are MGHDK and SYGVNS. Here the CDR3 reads CASSVLAGVVGEQFF. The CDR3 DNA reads TGTGCCAGCAGTGTTCTAGCGGGAGTCGTCGGTGAGCAGTTCTTC.

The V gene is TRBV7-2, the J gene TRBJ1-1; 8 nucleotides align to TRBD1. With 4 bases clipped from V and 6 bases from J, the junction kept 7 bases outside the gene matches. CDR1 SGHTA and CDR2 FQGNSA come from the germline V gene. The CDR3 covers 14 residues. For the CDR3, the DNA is TGTGCCAGCAGCTCGGGACAGGCGGGAGCTGAAGCTTTCTTT. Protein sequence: CASSSGQAGAEAFF.

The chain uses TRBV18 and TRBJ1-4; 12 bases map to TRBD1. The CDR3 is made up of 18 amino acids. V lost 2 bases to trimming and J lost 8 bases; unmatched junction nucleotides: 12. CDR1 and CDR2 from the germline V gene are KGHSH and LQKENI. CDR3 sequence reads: CASSPGTGGESGGEKLFF. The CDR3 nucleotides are TGTGCCAGCTCACCAGGGACAGGGGGCGAATCCGGTGGGGAAAAACTGTTTTTT.

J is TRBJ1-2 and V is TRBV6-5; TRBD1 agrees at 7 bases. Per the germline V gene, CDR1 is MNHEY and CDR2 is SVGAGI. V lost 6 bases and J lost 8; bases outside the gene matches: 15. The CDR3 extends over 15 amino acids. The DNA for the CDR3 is TGTGCCAGCAGAACAGAACAGGGGCAGAAGAAAGGCTACACCTTC. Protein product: CASRTEQGQKKGYTF.